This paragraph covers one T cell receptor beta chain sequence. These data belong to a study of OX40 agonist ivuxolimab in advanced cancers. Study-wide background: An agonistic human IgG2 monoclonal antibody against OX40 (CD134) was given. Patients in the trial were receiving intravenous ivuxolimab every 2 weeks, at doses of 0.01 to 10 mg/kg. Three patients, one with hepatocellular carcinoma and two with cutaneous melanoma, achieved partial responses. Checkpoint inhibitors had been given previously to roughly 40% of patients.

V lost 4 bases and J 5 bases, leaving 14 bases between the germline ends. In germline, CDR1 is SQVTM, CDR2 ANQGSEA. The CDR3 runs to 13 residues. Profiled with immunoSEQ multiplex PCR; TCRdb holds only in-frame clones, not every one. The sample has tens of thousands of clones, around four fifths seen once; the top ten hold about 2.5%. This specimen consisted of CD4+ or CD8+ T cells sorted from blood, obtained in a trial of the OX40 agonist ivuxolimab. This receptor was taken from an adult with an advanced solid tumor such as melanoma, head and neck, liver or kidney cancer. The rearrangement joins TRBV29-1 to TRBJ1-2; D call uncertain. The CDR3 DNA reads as TGCAGCGTTGTAACAGACGGTCTATATGGCTACACCTTC. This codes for CSVVTDGLYGYTF.